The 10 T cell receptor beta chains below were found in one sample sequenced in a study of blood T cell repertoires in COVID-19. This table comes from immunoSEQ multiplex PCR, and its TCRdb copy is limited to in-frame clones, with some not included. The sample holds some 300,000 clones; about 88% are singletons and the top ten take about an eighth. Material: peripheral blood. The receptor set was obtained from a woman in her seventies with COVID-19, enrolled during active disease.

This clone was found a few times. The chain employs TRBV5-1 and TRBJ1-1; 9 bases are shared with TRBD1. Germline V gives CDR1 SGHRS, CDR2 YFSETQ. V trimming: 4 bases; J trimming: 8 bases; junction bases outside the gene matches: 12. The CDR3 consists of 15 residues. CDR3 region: CASSGRQGERLEAFF. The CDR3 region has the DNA TGCGCCAGCAGCGGACGACAGGGGGAAAGGCTAGAAGCTTTCTTT.

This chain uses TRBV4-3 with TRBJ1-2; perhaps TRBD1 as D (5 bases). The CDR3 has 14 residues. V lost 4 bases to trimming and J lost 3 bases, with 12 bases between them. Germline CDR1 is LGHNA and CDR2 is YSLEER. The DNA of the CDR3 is TGCGCCAGCAGCCTAGGGACGGGGGACTATGGCTACACCTTC. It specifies CASSLGTGDYGYTF.

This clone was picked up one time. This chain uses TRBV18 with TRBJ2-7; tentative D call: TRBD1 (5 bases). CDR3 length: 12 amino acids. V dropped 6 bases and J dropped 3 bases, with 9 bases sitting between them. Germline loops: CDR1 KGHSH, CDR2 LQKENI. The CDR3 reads CASSPDSYEQYF. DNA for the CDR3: TGTGCCAGCTCGCCCGACAGCTACGAGCAGTACTTC. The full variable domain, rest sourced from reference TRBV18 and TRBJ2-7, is NAGVMQNPRHLVRRRGQEARLRCSPMKGHSHVYWYRQLPEEGLKFMVYLQKENIIDESGMPKERFSAEFPKEGPSILRIQQVVRGDSAAYFCASSPDSYEQYFGPGTRLTVT.

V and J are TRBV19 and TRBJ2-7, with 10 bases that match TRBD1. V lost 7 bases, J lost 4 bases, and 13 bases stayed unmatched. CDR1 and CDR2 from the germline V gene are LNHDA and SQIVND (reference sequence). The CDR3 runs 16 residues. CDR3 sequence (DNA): TGTGCCAGTACCCAAGGGCCACCGGGACAGGGGTACGAGCAGTACTTC. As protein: CASTQGPPGQGYEQYF.

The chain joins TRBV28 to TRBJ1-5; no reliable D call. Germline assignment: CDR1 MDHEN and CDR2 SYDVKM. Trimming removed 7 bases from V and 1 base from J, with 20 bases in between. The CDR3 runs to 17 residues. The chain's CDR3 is CASIPFRVGLSNQPQHF. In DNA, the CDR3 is TGTGCCAGCATCCCTTTTAGGGTAGGACTGAGCAATCAGCCCCAGCATTTT.

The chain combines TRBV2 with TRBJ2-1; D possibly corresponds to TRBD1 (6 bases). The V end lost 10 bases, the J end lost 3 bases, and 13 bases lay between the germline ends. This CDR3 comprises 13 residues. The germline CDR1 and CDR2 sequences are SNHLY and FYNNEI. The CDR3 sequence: CAILTGYYNEQFF. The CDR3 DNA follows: TGTGCCATCCTCACAGGGTACTACAATGAGCAGTTCTTC.

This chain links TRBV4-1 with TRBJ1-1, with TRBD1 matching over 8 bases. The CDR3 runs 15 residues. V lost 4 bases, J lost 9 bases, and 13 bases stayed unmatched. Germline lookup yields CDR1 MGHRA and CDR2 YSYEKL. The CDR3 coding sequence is TGCGCCAGCAGCCGAGATCGGACAGGGACGGCACAAGCTTTCTTT. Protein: CASSRDRTGTAQAFF.

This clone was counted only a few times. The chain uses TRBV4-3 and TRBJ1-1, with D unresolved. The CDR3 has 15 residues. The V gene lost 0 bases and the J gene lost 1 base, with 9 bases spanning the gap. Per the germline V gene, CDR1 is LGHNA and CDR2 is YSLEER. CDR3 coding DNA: TGCGCCAGCAGCCAAGAGGCCGGGTCGAACACTGAAGCTTTCTTT. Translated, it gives CASSQEAGSNTEAFF.

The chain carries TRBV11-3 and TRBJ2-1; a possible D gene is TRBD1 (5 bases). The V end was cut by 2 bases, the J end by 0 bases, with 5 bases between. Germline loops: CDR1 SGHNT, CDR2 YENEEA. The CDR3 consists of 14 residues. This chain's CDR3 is CASSLQGSYNEQFF. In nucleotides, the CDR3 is TGTGCCAGCAGCTTACAGGGCTCCTACAATGAGCAGTTCTTC.

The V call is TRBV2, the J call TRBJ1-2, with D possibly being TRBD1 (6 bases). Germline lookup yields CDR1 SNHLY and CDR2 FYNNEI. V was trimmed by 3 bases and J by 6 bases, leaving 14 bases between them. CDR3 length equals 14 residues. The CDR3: CASSDGRAGDGYTF. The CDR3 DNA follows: TGTGCCAGCAGTGATGGACGGGCAGGGGATGGCTACACCTTC.